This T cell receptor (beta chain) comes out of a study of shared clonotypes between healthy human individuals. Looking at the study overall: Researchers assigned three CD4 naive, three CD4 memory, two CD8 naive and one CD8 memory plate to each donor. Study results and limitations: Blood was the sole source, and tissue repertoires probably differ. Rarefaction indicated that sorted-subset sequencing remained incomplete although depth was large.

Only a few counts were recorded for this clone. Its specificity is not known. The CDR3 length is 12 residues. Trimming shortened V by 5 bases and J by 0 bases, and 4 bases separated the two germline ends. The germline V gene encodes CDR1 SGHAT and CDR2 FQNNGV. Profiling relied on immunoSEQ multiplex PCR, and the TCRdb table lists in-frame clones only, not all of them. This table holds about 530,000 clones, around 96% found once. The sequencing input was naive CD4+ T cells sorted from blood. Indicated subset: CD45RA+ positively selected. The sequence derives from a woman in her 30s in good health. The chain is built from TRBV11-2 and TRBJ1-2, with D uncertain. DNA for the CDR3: TGTGCCAGCAGCCTTACTAACTATGGCTACACCTTC. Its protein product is CASSLTNYGYTF.